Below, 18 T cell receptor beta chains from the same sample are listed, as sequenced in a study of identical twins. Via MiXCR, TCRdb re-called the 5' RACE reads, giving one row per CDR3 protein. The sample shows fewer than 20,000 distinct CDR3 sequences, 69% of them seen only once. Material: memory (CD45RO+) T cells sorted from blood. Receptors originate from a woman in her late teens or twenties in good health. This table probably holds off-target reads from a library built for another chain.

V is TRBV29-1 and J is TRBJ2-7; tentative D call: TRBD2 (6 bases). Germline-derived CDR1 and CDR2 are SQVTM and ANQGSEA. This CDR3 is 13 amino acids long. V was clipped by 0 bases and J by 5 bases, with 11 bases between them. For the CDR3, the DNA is TGCAGCGTTGAAGAGACTAGTATCGACGAGCAGTACTTC. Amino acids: CSVEETSIDEQYF.

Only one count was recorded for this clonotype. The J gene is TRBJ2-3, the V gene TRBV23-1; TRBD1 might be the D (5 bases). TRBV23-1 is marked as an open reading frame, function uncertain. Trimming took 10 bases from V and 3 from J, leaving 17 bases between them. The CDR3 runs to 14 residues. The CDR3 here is CATPCRVGTDTQYF. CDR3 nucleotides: TGCGCCACCCCATGCAGGGTGGGGACAGATACGCAGTATTTT.

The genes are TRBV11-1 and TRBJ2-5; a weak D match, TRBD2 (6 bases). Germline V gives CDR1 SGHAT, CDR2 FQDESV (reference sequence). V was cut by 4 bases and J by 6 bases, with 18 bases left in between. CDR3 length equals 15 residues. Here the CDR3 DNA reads TGTGCCAGCAGCTCTCCTTATGGGGAGGTAAAGACCCAGTACTTC. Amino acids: CASSSPYGEVKTQYF.

CDR3 DNA sequence: TGTGCCAGCAGCGTAGGGACAGGGGTGCGAGAGACCCAGTACTTC. Amino acid sequence: CASSVGTGVRETQYF. The chain has TRBV9 and TRBJ2-5, with 9 positions matching TRBD1. V lost 0 bases to trimming and J lost 4 bases; unmatched junction nucleotides: 4. Germline CDR1 reads SGDLS; CDR2 reads YYNGEE. The CDR3 sequence is 15 residues long.

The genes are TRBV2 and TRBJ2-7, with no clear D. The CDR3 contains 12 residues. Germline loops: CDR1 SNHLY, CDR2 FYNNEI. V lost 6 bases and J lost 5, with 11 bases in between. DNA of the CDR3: TGTGCCAGCAGGAGTGAGTGGGACGAGCAGTACTTC. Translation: CASRSEWDEQYF.

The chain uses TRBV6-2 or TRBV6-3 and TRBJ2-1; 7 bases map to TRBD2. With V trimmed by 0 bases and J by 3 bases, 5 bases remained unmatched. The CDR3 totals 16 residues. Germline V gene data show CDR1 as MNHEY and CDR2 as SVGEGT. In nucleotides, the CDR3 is TGTGCCAGCAGTTACTCGAATAGCGGGCTCTACAATGAGCAGTTCTTC. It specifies CASSYSNSGLYNEQFF.

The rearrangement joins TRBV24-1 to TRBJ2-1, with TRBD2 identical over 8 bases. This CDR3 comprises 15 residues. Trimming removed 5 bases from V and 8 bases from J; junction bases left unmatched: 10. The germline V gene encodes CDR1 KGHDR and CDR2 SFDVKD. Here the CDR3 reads CATSAPGGRLDEQFF. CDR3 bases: TGTGCCACCAGTGCTCCGGGGGGGCGCCTCGATGAGCAGTTCTTC.

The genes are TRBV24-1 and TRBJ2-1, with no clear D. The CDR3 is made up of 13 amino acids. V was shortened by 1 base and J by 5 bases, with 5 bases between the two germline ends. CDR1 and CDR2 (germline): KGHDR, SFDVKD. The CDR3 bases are TGTGCCACCAGTGATTTCCGTCACAATGAGCAGTTCTTC. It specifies CATSDFRHNEQFF.

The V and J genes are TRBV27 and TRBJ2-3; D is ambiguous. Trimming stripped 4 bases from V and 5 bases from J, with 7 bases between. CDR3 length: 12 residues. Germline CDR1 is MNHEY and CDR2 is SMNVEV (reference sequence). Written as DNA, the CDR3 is TGTGCCAGCAGTTCTGTGCTAGATACGCAGTATTTT. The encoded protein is CASSSVLDTQYF.

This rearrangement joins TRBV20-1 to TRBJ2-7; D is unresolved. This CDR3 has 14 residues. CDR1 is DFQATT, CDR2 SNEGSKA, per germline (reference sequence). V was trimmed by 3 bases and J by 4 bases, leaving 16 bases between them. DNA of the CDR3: TGCAGTGCTAGTTTGGCAGATGATTTGTACGAGCAGTACTTC. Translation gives CSASLADDLYEQYF.

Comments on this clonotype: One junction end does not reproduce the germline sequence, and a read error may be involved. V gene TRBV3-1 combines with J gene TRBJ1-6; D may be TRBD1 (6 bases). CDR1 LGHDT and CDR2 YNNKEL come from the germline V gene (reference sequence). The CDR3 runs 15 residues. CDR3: CPFMKGGTNAGKSTF. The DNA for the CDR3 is TGTCCGTTCATGAAGGGGGGGACCAATGCAGGCAAATCAACCTTT.

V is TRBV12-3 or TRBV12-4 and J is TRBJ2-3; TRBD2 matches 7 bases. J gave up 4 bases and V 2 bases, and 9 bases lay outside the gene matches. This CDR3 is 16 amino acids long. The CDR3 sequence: CASSLPSRGGADTQYF. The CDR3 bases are TGTGCCAGCAGTTTACCGTCGCGGGGAGGGGCAGATACGCAGTATTTT.

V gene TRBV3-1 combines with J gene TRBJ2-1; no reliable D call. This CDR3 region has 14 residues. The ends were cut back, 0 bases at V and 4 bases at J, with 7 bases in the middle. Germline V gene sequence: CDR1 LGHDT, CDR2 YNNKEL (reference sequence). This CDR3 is CASSQDPRYNEQFF. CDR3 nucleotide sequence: TGTGCCAGCAGCCAAGATCCTCGGTACAATGAGCAGTTCTTC.

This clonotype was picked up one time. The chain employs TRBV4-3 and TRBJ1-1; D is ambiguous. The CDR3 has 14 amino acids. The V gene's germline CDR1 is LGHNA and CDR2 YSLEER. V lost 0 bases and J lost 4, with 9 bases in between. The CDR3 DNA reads TGCGCCAGCAGCCAAGATCTAGGGAGCACTGAAGCTTTCTTT. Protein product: CASSQDLGSTEAFF.

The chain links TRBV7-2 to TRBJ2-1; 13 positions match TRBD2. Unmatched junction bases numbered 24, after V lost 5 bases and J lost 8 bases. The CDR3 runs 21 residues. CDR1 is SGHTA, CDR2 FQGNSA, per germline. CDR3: CASSKQGPGLAGPGVGYEQFF. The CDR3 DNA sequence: TGTGCCAGCAGCAAACAGGGGCCGGGACTAGCGGGGCCCGGGGTTGGATATGAGCAGTTCTTC. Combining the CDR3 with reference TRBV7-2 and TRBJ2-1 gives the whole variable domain GAGVSQSPSNKVTEKGKDVELRCDPISGHTALYWYRQSLGQGLEFLIYFQGNSAPDKSGLPSDRFSAERTGGSVSTLTIQRTQQEDSAVYLCASSKQGPGLAGPGVGYEQFFGPGTRLTVL.

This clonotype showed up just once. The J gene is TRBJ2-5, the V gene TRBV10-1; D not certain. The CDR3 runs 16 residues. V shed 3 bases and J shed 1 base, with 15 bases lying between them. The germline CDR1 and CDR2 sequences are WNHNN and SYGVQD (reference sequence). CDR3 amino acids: CASSDLRQQPQETQYF. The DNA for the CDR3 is TGCGCCAGCAGTGACCTGAGACAACAGCCCCAAGAGACCCAGTACTTC.

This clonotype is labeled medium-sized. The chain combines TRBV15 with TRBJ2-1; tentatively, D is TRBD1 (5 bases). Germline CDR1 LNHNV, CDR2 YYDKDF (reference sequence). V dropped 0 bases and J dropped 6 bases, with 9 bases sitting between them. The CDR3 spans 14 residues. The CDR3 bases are TGTGCCACCAGCAGAGATTGGGGCCGCAATGAGCAGTTCTTC. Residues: CATSRDWGRNEQFF.

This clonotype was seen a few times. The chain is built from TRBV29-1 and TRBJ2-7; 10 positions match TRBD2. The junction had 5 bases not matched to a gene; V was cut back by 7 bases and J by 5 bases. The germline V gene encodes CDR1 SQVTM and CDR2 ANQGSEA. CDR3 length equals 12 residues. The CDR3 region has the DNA TGCAGCGGACTAGCGGGTCCGGACGAGCAGTACTTC. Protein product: CSGLAGPDEQYF.